The 9 T cell receptor beta chains listed next were all sequenced from one sample in a study of cytomegalovirus exposure and HLA in healthy donors. The PCR ran on 60 Vbeta and 13 Jbeta primers. Measured with immunoSEQ multiplex PCR; TCRdb has only the in-frame clones, and not every one. The table includes around 250,000 clones, roughly 91% detected once. The sample comprised PBMCs. Receptors originate from a girl aged 2-10 years in good health and CMV-seronegative.

The rearrangement links TRBV9 to TRBJ2-7, with D uncertain. Germline lookup yields CDR1 SGDLS and CDR2 YYNGEE. CDR3 length equals 14 residues. V was clipped by 0 bases and J by 6 bases, with 13 bases between them. The CDR3 coding sequence is TGTGCCAGCAGCGTAGCCCTAAACCCCCTCGAGCAGTACTTC. Translated: CASSVALNPLEQYF.

CDR3: CASSTRDRAYEQYF. DNA for the CDR3: TGTGCCAGCAGTACCCGGGACAGAGCTTACGAGCAGTACTTC. V gene TRBV27 combines with J gene TRBJ2-7; TRBD1 aligns across 7 bases. The trim removed 5 bases at V and 4 bases at J, leaving 8 bases unmatched. Germline loops: CDR1 MNHEY, CDR2 SMNVEV (reference sequence). This CDR3 comprises 14 residues.

V and J are TRBV7-5 and TRBJ1-1; the table's D gene call, TRBD1, was not cross checked with the DNA. TRBV7-5 is a listed pseudogene. The CDR3 is 13 amino acids. The CDR3 bases are TGTGTCAGAAGCGGGCCCTCTCTCACTGAAGCTTTCTTT. As protein: CVRSGPSLTEAFF.

V gene TRBV2 combines with J gene TRBJ2-1; 7 nucleotides match TRBD2. CDR3 size: 16 residues. CDR1 is SNHLY, CDR2 FYNNEI, per germline. Losses at the gene ends were 6 bases for V and 4 bases for J; bases not matched to a gene: 12. The CDR3 loop is CASRGGWAGEYNEQFF. As DNA, the CDR3 is TGTGCCAGCAGGGGCGGTTGGGCGGGAGAGTACAATGAGCAGTTCTTC.

The genes are TRBV7-9 and TRBJ2-7; 7 bases are shared with TRBD2. CDR1 and CDR2 from the germline V gene are SEHNR and FQNEAQ (reference sequence). The CDR3 has 18 amino acids. V shed 6 bases and J 1 base; nucleotides not matched to a gene: 18. Here the CDR3 DNA reads TGTGCCAGCAGTTACCCCGTAGGACTAGTCAAGGGTTCCTACGAGCAGTACTTC. It translates to CASSYPVGLVKGSYEQYF.

The V and J genes are TRBV7-9 and TRBJ2-7; perhaps TRBD1 as D (5 bases). Germline lookup yields CDR1 SEHNR and CDR2 FQNEAQ (reference sequence). Deletions cut 6 bases from V and 5 bases from J, with 17 bases between. This CDR3 has 14 amino acids. The CDR3 loop reads CASSLVGRAHEQYF. CDR3 nucleotides: TGTGCCAGCAGTTTGGTCGGCAGGGCCCACGAGCAGTACTTC.

The rearrangement links TRBV5-4 to TRBJ2-3; 10 bases map to TRBD2. Germline V gene data show CDR1 as SGHNT and CDR2 as YYREEE (reference sequence). This CDR3 is built from 14 residues. V shed 4 bases, J shed 4 bases, and the junction held 3 bases outside the gene matches. Here the CDR3 reads CASSLGTSADTQYF. The CDR3 DNA sequence: TGTGCCAGCAGCCTCGGGACTAGCGCAGATACGCAGTATTTT.

This rearrangement joins TRBV27 to TRBJ1-3; no clear D. Germline CDR1 reads MNHEY; CDR2 reads SMNVEV (reference sequence). The germline V and J ends were trimmed by 5 bases and 7 bases, with 15 bases remaining between them. CDR3 size: 14 residues. The CDR3 sequence: CASSPREGWNTIYF. The CDR3 bases are TGTGCCAGCAGTCCCCGGGAAGGGTGGAACACCATATATTTT.

V usage is TRBV18 and J usage is TRBJ2-7; 16 nucleotides agree with TRBD2. Losses at the gene ends were 4 bases for V and 7 bases for J; bases not matched to a gene: 10. CDR3 length: 17 residues. CDR1 KGHSH and CDR2 LQKENI come from the germline V gene. The CDR3 DNA sequence: TGTGCCAGCTCACTCACCGGGACTAGCGGGGGGGCCAATGAGCAGTACTTC. It specifies CASSLTGTSGGANEQYF.